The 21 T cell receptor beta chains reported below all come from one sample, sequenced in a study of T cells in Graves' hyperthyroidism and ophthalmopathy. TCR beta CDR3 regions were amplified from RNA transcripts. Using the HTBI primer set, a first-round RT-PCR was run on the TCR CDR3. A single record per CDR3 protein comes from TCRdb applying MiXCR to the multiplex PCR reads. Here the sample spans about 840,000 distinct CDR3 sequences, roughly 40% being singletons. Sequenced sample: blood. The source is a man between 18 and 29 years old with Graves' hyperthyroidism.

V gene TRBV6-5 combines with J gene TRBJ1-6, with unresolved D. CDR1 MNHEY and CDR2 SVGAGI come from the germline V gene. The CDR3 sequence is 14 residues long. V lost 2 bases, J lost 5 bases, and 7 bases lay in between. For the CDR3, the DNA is TGTGCCAGCAGTTACGGGCAGGATAATTCACCCCTCCACTTT. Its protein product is CASSYGQDNSPLHF.

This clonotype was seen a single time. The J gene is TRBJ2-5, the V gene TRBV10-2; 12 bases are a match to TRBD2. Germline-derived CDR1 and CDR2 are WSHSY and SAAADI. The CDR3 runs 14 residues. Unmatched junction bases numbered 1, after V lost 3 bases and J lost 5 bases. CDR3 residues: CASSDGTSGETQYF. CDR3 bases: TGCGCCAGCAGTGATGGGACTAGCGGGGAGACCCAGTACTTC.

Here the CDR3 reads CATSAGARLAGDQETQYF. The CDR3, as DNA: TGTGCCACCAGCGCGGGGGCCCGGCTAGCGGGGGACCAAGAGACCCAGTACTTC. The chain employs TRBV15 and TRBJ2-5; 10 bases fit TRBD2. The length of the CDR3 is 18 residues. J was trimmed by 0 bases and V by 5 bases; bases with no gene match: 12. Germline CDR1 is LNHNV and CDR2 is YYDKDF (reference sequence).

CDR3 protein: CASSQRIYGYTF. CDR3 bases: TGTGCCAGCAGCCAAAGGATCTATGGCTACACCTTC. The chain carries TRBV3-1 and TRBJ1-2; no clear D gene. Germline CDR1 is LGHDT and CDR2 is YNNKEL (reference sequence). The CDR3 runs 12 residues. Between the trimmed V and J ends, which lost 2 bases and 4 bases, there was a span of 5 bases.

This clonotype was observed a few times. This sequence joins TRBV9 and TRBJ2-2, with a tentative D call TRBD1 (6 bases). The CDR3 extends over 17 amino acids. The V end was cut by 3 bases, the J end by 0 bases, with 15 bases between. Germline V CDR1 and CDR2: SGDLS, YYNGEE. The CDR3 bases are TGTGCCAGCAGCGCACCAGGGACAATGCCGAACACCGGGGAGCTGTTTTTT. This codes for CASSAPGTMPNTGELFF.

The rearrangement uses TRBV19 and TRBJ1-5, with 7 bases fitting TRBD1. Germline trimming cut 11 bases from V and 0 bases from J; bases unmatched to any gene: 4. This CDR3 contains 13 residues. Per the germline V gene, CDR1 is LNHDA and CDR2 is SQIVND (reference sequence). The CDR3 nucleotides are TGTGCCTGGGGACAGTATAGCAATCAGCCCCAGCATTTT. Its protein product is CAWGQYSNQPQHF.

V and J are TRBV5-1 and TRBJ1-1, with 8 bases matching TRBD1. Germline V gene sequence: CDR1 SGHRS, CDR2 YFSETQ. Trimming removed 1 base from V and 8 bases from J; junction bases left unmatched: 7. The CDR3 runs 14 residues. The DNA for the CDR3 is TGCGCCAGCAGCTTGCAGGGGGCCGGGCTCGAAGCTTTCTTT. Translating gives CASSLQGAGLEAFF.

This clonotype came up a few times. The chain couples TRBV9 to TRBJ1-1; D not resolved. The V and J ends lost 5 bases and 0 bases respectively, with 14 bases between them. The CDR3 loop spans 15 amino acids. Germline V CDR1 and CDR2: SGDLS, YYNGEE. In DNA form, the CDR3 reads TGTGCCAGCAGTCGTAGTGGCGGGATGAACACTGAAGCTTTCTTT. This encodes CASSRSGGMNTEAFF.

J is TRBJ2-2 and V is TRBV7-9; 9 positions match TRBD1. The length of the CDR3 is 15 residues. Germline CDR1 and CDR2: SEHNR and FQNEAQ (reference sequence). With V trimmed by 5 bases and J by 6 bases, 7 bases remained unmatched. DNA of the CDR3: TGTGCCAGCAGCCCCGACAGGGGGGGTCCCGGGGAGCTGTTTTTT. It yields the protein CASSPDRGGPGELFF.

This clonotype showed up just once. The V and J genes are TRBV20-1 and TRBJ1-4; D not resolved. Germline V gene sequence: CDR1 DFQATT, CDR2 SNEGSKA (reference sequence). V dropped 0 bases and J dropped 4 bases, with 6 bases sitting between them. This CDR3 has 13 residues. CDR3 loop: CSARDSINEKLFF. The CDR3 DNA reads TGCAGTGCTAGAGACAGTATTAATGAAAAACTGTTTTTT.

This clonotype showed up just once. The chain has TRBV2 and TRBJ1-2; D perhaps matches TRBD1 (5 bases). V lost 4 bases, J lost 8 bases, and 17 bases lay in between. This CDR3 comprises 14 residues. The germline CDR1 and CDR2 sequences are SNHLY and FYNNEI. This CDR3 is CASSADTGSLGYTF. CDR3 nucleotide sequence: TGTGCCAGCAGTGCCGATACAGGTTCCTTGGGCTACACCTTC. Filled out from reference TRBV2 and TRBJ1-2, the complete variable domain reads EPEVTQTPSHQVTQMGQEVILRCVPISNHLYFYWYRQILGQKVEFLVSFYNNEISEKSEIFDDQFSVERPDGSNFTLKIRSTKLEDSAMYFCASSADTGSLGYTFGSGTRLTVV.

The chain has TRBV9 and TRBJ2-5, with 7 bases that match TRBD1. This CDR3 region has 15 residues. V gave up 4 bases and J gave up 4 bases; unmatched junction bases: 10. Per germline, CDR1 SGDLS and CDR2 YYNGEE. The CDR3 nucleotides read TGTGCCAGCAGCACAACAGGGGCAGGGCGAGAGACCCAGTACTTC. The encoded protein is CASSTTGAGRETQYF.

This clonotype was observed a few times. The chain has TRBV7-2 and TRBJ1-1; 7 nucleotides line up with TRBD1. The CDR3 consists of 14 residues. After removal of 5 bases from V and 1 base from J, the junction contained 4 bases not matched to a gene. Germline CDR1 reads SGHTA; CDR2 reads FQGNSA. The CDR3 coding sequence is TGTGCCAGCAGCGACAGACAGGGGAACACTGAAGCTTTCTTT. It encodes CASSDRQGNTEAFF.

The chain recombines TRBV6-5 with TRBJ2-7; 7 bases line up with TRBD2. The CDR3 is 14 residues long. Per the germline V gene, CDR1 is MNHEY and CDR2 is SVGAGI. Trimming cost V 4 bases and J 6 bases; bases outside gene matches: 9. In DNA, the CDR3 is TGTGCCAGCAGTTTGGGAGGGCCGTTTGCCGAGCAGTACTTC. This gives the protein CASSLGGPFAEQYF.

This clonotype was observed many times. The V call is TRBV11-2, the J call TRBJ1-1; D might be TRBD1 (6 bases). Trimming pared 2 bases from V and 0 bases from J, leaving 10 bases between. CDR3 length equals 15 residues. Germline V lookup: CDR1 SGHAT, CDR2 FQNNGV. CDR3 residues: CASSLRGQLNTEAFF. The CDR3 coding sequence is TGTGCCAGCAGCTTAAGAGGACAGTTGAACACTGAAGCTTTCTTT.

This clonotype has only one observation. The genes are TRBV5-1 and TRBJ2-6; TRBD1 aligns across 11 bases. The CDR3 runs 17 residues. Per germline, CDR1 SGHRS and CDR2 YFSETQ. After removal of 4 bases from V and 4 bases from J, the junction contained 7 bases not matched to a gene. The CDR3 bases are TGCGCCAGCAGCAAGGACAGGGGGCTATCCGGGGCCAACGTCCTGACTTTC. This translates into CASSKDRGLSGANVLTF.

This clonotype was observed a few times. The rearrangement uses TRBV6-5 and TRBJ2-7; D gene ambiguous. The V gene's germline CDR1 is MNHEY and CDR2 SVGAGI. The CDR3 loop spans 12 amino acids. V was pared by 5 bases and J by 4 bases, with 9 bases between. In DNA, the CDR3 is TGTGCCAGCAGTCCCGACCAATACGAGCAGTACTTC. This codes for CASSPDQYEQYF.

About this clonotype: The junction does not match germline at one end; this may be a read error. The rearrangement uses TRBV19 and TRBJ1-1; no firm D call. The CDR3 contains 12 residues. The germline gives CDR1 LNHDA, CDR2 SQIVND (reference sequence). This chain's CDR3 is CTSSIGNTEAFF. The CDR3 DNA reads TGTACCAGTAGTATTGGAAACACTGAAGCTTTCTTT.

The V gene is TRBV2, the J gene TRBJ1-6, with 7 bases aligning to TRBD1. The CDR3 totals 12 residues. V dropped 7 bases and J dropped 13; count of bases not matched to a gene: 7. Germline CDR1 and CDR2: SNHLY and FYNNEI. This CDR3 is CASTIGGQPLHF. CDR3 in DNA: TGTGCCAGCACCATCGGGGGACAGCCCCTCCACTTT.

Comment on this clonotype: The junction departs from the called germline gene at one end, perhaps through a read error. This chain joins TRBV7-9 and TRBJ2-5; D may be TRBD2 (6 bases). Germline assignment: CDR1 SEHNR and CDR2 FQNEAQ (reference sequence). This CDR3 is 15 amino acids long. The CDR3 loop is CASSLSVGSQETQYF. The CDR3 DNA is TGCGCCAGCAGCCTAAGCGTCGGGAGTCAAGAGACCCAGTACTTC.

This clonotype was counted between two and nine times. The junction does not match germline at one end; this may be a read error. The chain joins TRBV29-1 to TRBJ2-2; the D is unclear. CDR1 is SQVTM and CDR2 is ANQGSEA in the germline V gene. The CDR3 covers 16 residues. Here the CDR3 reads CSVEVGSLENTGELFF. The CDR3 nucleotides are TGCAGCGTCGAAGTCGGCAGTCTAGAGAACACCGGGGAGCTGTTTTTT.